These 19 T cell receptor beta chains were all obtained from the same sample, sequenced in a study of T cells in Graves' hyperthyroidism and ophthalmopathy (dated by TCRdb to the late 2010s). Libraries were constructed by multiplex PCR. TCRdb lists the instrument as Illumina HiSeq 2000. The TCR beta CDR3 regions were amplified from the RNA transcripts. The TCR CDR3 was subjected to a first round of RT-PCR using the HTBI primer set and the Qiagen OneStep RT-PCR kit. TCRdb passed the public sequencing reads through fastp at Q25 and MiXCR, retaining productive beta sequences. Here each entry gathers all rows of one CDR3 protein and keeps the most common genes and DNA. This sample gives a few hundred thousand distinct CDR3 sequences in total; just under 15% of them show up just once. Over 25% of the sample lies in the top ten. The specimen sequenced was blood. The receptors here all came from a woman under 40 with Graves' hyperthyroidism.

This clonotype was picked up a small number of times. The chain has TRBV10-3 and TRBJ2-3, with TRBD2 as a possible D gene (6 bases). Germline-derived CDR1 and CDR2 are ENHRY and SYGVKD. V dropped 3 bases and J dropped 5 bases, with 12 bases sitting between them. This CDR3 is 14 amino acids long. The CDR3 region has the DNA TGTGCCATCAGTGACGGGAGTAGTGGAGATACGCAGTATTTT. Translated: CAISDGSSGDTQYF.

V gene TRBV28 combines with J gene TRBJ1-1, with unresolved D. The CDR3 has 13 amino acids. Between the trimmed V and J ends, which lost 2 bases and 3 bases, there was a span of 7 bases. Germline loops: CDR1 MDHEN, CDR2 SYDVKM. The CDR3 here is CASSLGRYTEAFF. The CDR3 nucleotides read TGTGCCAGCAGTTTAGGCCGATACACTGAAGCTTTCTTT. Using reference TRBV28 and TRBJ1-1 for the parts outside the CDR3, the full variable domain is DVKVTQSSRYLVKRTGEKVFLECVQDMDHENMFWYRQDPGLGLRLIYFSYDVKMKEKGDIPEGYSVSREKKERFSLILESASTNQTSMYLCASSLGRYTEAFFGQGTRLTVV.

CDR3 bases: TGTGCCAGCAGCTTTGCGGGGACTTCTAGCACAGATACGCAGTATTTT. Its protein is CASSFAGTSSTDTQYF. This chain joins TRBV7-9 and TRBJ2-3, with D possibly TRBD2 on 6 matching bases. Germline CDR1 is SEHNR and CDR2 is FQNEAQ (reference sequence). The V gene lost 3 bases and the J gene lost 0 bases, with 13 bases spanning the gap. CDR3 length: 16 amino acids.

This clonotype was observed many times. This sequence joins TRBV27 and TRBJ2-1, with 8 bases lining up with TRBD1. Germline lookup yields CDR1 MNHEY and CDR2 SMNVEV (reference sequence). The CDR3 totals 13 residues. Unmatched junction bases numbered 6, after V lost 6 bases and J lost 8 bases. The CDR3 DNA follows: TGTGCCAGCAGGCCTGACAGGGGATATGAGCAGTTCTTC. Protein product: CASRPDRGYEQFF.

This clonotype was counted at least ten times. The CDR3 bases are TGCAGTGCTAGAACCGGGACAGGGAGTGATGGCTACACCTTC. Protein: CSARTGTGSDGYTF. V gene TRBV20-1 combines with J gene TRBJ1-2; TRBD1 matches 9 bases. The CDR3 totals 14 residues. Per germline, CDR1 DFQATT and CDR2 SNEGSKA (reference sequence). V dropped 2 bases and J dropped 6; count of bases not matched to a gene: 7.

V usage is TRBV9 and J usage is TRBJ2-1; TRBD2 aligns across 8 bases. The V gene's germline CDR1 is SGDLS and CDR2 YYNGEE. After removal of 3 bases from V and 6 bases from J, the junction contained 5 bases not matched to a gene. The CDR3 consists of 14 residues. The CDR3: CASSAGTSPNEQFF. The CDR3 coding sequence is TGTGCCAGCAGCGCCGGGACTAGTCCCAATGAGCAGTTCTTC.

The table lists this clonotype with many counts. The V and J genes are TRBV28 and TRBJ2-1; no clear D. There are 17 residues in the CDR3. The ends were cut back, 4 bases at V and 3 bases at J, with 19 bases in the middle. Germline CDR1 reads MDHEN; CDR2 reads SYDVKM. The CDR3, as DNA: TGTGCCAGCAGTTCGCCAGCCGACCCCTTGGTCTACAATGAGCAGTTCTTC. Residues: CASSSPADPLVYNEQFF.

This clonotype was counted only a few times. The chain joins TRBV7-3 to TRBJ2-2, with 8 nucleotides matching TRBD1. Trimming cost V 4 bases and J 6 bases; bases outside gene matches: 4. Germline V gene data show CDR1 as SGHTA and CDR2 as FQGTGA. The CDR3 has 14 amino acids. In DNA, the CDR3 is TGTGCCAGCAGCTCGGACAGGGTGTCCGGGGAGCTGTTTTTT. It translates to CASSSDRVSGELFF.

This clonotype came up many times. The chain joins TRBV5-5 to TRBJ2-7; no definite D call. V shed 4 bases and J shed 2 bases, with 13 bases lying between them. The CDR3 loop spans 14 amino acids. The germline CDR1 and CDR2 sequences are SGHKS and YYEKEE (reference sequence). Here the CDR3 DNA reads TGTGCCAGCAGCCCTCCTGACGAGACCTACGAGCAGTACTTC. Translation: CASSPPDETYEQYF.

This clonotype was seen at least ten times. V usage is TRBV20-1 and J usage is TRBJ1-1; no reliable D call. Germline CDR1 is DFQATT and CDR2 is SNEGSKA (reference sequence). This CDR3 is built from 13 residues. V shed 3 bases and J shed 0 bases, with 8 bases lying between them. In nucleotides, the CDR3 is TGCAGTGCTAGTGGCAGACTGAACACTGAAGCTTTCTTT. Encoded protein: CSASGRLNTEAFF.

The chain uses TRBV9 and TRBJ2-3; no definite D call. V lost 0 bases and J 1 base, leaving 9 bases between the germline ends. Germline CDR1 and CDR2: SGDLS and YYNGEE. The CDR3 covers 15 residues. Here the CDR3 DNA reads TGTGCCAGCAGCGTAGTTCATTCAGGCACAGATACGCAGTATTTT. Protein sequence: CASSVVHSGTDTQYF.

In this sample, this clonotype turned up once. This clone may be a read error of a much larger clone one base away. The CDR3 end shows no conserved phenylalanine or tryptophan, and so a read error is likely. CDR3 residues: CASSQAHQETQYS. CDR3 nucleotide sequence: TGTGCCAGCAGTCAAGCACACCAAGAGACCCAGTACTCC. The chain joins TRBV12-3 or TRBV12-4 to TRBJ2-5, with unresolved D. Trimming removed 5 bases at V and 0 bases at J, with 7 bases between. The CDR3 consists of 13 residues.

The CDR3 nucleotides are TGTGCCAGCAGCCAGCGATGGGGGGCTTCTAATCAGCCCCAGCATTTT. This codes for CASSQRWGASNQPQHF. The V call is TRBV5-8, the J call TRBJ1-5; perhaps TRBD1 as D (6 bases). Trimming removed 4 bases from V and 4 bases from J, with 18 bases in between. Germline CDR1 and CDR2: SGHTS and YDEGEE. CDR3 size: 16 residues.

This clonotype has a handful of counts. The gene calls are TRBV25-1 and TRBJ2-3; the match to TRBD2 covers 11 bases. The CDR3 contains 16 residues. V trimming: 1 base; J trimming: 2 bases; junction bases outside the gene matches: 2. Germline loops: CDR1 MGHDK, CDR2 SYGVNS. The CDR3 protein is CASSESSGRFTDTQYF. DNA for the CDR3: TGTGCCAGCAGTGAATCTAGCGGGAGGTTCACAGATACGCAGTATTTT.

This clonotype appeared many times. The chain links TRBV7-2 to TRBJ2-3; D might be TRBD1 (6 bases). This CDR3 has 13 amino acids. Germline values: CDR1 SGHTA, CDR2 FQGNSA. Trimming removed 5 bases at V and 5 bases at J, with 11 bases between. The CDR3, as DNA: TGTGCCAGCAGCCCGGGACATCTAGATACGCAGTATTTT. Translation: CASSPGHLDTQYF.

This clonotype was picked up many times. This sequence joins TRBV3-1 and TRBJ1-1, with D tentatively TRBD1 (5 bases). Germline V gene data show CDR1 as LGHDT and CDR2 as YNNKEL (reference sequence). V shed 4 bases and J shed 2 bases, with 14 bases lying between them. CDR3 length: 15 amino acids. The CDR3 DNA follows: TGTGCCAGCAGCCTTCGGGGGGGAGGAAACACTGAAGCTTTCTTT. It encodes CASSLRGGGNTEAFF.

The chain employs TRBV9 and TRBJ2-7; 11 nucleotides match TRBD1. The germline V gene has CDR1 SGDLS and CDR2 YYNGEE. There are 17 residues in the CDR3. The V segment lost 4 bases and the J segment 5 bases; nucleotides outside the gene matches: 14. CDR3 in amino acids: CASSIGQGALIADEQYF. The CDR3 region has the DNA TGTGCCAGCAGCATTGGACAGGGGGCATTAATAGCGGACGAGCAGTACTTC.

The rearrangement uses TRBV20-1 and TRBJ2-3, with TRBD1 matching 9 bases. Per germline, CDR1 DFQATT and CDR2 SNEGSKA (reference sequence). Trimming at V came to 0 bases and at J to 4 bases, leaving 8 bases not matched to a gene. The CDR3 contains 16 residues. CDR3: CSARDPGQGFPDTQYF. The CDR3 DNA sequence: TGCAGTGCTAGAGATCCCGGACAGGGGTTCCCAGATACGCAGTATTTT.

The chain is built from TRBV30 and TRBJ2-2, with no clear D. The germline V gene has CDR1 GTSNPN and CDR2 SVGIG (reference sequence). Trimming removed 0 bases at V and 3 bases at J, with 11 bases between. This CDR3 region has 15 residues. Here the CDR3 DNA reads TGTGCCTGGAGTGTTAACAGTGCTCACACCGGGGAGCTGTTTTTT. Residues: CAWSVNSAHTGELFF.